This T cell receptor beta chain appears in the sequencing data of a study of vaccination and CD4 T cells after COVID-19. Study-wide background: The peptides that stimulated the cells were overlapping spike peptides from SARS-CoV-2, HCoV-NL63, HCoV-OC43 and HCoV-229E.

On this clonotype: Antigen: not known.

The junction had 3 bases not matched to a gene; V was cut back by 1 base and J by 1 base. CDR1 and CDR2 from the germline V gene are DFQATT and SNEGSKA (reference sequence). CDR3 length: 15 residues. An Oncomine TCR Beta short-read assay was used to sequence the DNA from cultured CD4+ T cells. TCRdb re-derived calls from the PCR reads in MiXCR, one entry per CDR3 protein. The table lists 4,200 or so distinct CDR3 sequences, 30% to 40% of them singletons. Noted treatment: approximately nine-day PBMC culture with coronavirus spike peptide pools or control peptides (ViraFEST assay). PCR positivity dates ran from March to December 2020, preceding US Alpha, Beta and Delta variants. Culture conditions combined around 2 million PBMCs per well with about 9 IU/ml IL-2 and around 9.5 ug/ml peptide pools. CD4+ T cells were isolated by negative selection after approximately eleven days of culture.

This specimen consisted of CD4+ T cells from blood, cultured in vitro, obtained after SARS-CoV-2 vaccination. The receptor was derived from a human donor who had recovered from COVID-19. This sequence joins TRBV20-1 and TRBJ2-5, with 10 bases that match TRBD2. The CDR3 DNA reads TGCAGTGCTAGAGTGCTAGCGGGGGCCCAAGAGACCCAGTACTTC. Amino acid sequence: CSARVLAGAQETQYF.